These 12 T cell receptor beta chains were sequenced from one sample in a study of blood T cell repertoires in COVID-19. The repertoire was sequenced with immunoSEQ multiplex PCR; TCRdb's copy has only in-frame clones and lacks some. This sample yields about 210,000 clones, of which around 84% are seen a single time; 4.3% belongs to the top ten. The sequenced sample was PBMCs or T cells enriched from blood (not recorded which). The receptors here all came from a man younger than 40 with acute COVID-19.

V gene TRBV7-6 combines with J gene TRBJ2-7; TRBD2 matches at 13 bases. There are 16 residues in the CDR3. CDR1 is SGHVS, CDR2 FNYEAQ, per germline. Trimming at V came to 5 bases and at J to 0 bases, leaving 4 bases not matched to a gene. Here the CDR3 DNA reads TGTGCCAGCAGCCGGACTAGCGGGGGAAGCTCCTACGAGCAGTACTTC. It codes for CASSRTSGGSSYEQYF.

The rearrangement uses TRBV19 and TRBJ2-1; 9 nucleotides match TRBD2. Germline loops: CDR1 LNHDA, CDR2 SQIVND (reference sequence). The ends lost 5 bases at V and 8 bases at J; junction bases unmatched: 1. The CDR3 contains 12 residues. The DNA for the CDR3 is TGTGCCAGTAGTCCTAGCGGGGATGAGCAGTTCTTC. Its translation: CASSPSGDEQFF.

The J gene is TRBJ1-1, the V gene TRBV27; no clear D. The CDR3 has 11 residues. V dropped 3 bases and J dropped 7 bases, with 6 bases sitting between them. Looked up from germline, CDR1 is MNHEY and CDR2 is SMNVEV (reference sequence). The CDR3 loop is CASSFRDEAFF. DNA of the CDR3: TGTGCCAGCAGTTTTAGAGATGAAGCTTTCTTT.

V gene TRBV4-2 combines with J gene TRBJ1-1; TRBD1 is a possible D gene (5 bases). Trimming left V 0 bases short and J 1 base short, with 12 bases between. The CDR3 covers 16 residues. Germline V gene sequence: CDR1 LGHNA, CDR2 YNFKEQ. The CDR3 DNA follows: TGTGCCAGCAGCCAAGATCCGGGGGATGGGAACACTGAAGCTTTCTTT. Amino acid sequence: CASSQDPGDGNTEAFF.

V usage is TRBV11-2 and J usage is TRBJ1-1, with 7 positions matching TRBD1. Germline values: CDR1 SGHAT, CDR2 FQNNGV. V shed 4 bases, J shed 9 bases, and the junction held 8 bases outside the gene matches. The CDR3 has 13 residues. CDR3 region: CASSYTTTGKAFF. The CDR3 region has the DNA TGTGCCAGCAGCTACACAACGACAGGGAAAGCTTTCTTT.

This clone was detected once. This chain uses TRBV28 with TRBJ2-5, with a weak D call TRBD2 (6 bases). In germline, CDR1 is MDHEN, CDR2 SYDVKM. V was pared by 3 bases and J by 5 bases, with 25 bases between. The CDR3 is 18 amino acids. CDR3 coding DNA: TGTGCCAGCAGTTTTCCCTTCGGGTCAGGGTTGGAGGGGGAGACCCAGTACTTC. Protein sequence: CASSFPFGSGLEGETQYF.

The rearrangement uses TRBV27 and TRBJ1-2; no definite D call. V was pared by 2 bases and J by 9 bases, with 13 bases between. Germline CDR1 reads MNHEY; CDR2 reads SMNVEV (reference sequence). This CDR3 has 13 amino acids. The DNA for the CDR3 is TGTGCCAGCAGTTTAGAGGGAGGCTCGAGCTACACCTTC. It encodes CASSLEGGSSYTF.

V gene TRBV28 combines with J gene TRBJ1-6; a weak D match, TRBD1 (6 bases). The germline CDR1 and CDR2 sequences are MDHEN and SYDVKM. Trimming pared 6 bases from V and 7 bases from J, leaving 13 bases between. The CDR3 consists of 14 residues. The CDR3 region has the DNA TGTGCCAGCAGCGGCGCAGGGACAAATTCACCCCTCCACTTT. This codes for CASSGAGTNSPLHF.

In this sample, this clone turned up once. The chain recombines TRBV7-6 with TRBJ1-4, with no clear D. Germline CDR1 reads SGHVS; CDR2 reads FNYEAQ. This CDR3 contains 14 residues. V lost 5 bases to trimming and J lost 0 bases, with 7 bases between them. For the CDR3, the DNA is TGTGCCAGCAGCATCACAGCAACTAATGAAAAACTGTTTTTT. It codes for CASSITATNEKLFF.

This chain uses TRBV5-4 with TRBJ2-5; maybe TRBD1 (6 bases). CDR1 SGHNT and CDR2 YYREEE come from the germline V gene (reference sequence). The CDR3 contains 14 residues. V was pared by 0 bases and J by 2 bases, with 8 bases between. CDR3 bases: TGTGCCAGCAGCTTGGCAGGGACACAAGAGACCCAGTACTTC. Translation: CASSLAGTQETQYF. The complete variable domain, with remaining parts taken from reference TRBV5-4 and TRBJ2-5, reads ETGVTQSPTHLIKTRGQQVTLRCSSQSGHNTVSWYQQALGQGPQFIFQYYREEENGRGNFPPRFSGLQFPNYSSELNVNALELDDSALYLCASSLAGTQETQYFGPGTRLLVL.

The CDR3 sequence: CASSIDVTDRINYGYTF. The CDR3 DNA sequence: TGTGCCAGTAGTATAGATGTGACGGACAGGATTAACTATGGCTACACCTTC. V usage is TRBV19 and J usage is TRBJ1-2; 7 nucleotides match TRBD1. Per germline, CDR1 LNHDA and CDR2 SQIVND (reference sequence). The CDR3 spans 17 residues. J lost 1 base, V lost 0 bases, and 8 bases had no gene match.

This rearrangement joins TRBV6-5 to TRBJ1-3, with 8 bases identical to TRBD1. Germline loops: CDR1 MNHEY, CDR2 SVGAGI. Unmatched junction bases numbered 1, after V lost 6 bases and J lost 0 bases. The CDR3 has 14 residues. DNA of the CDR3: TGTGCCAGCAGCGGACAGGGCTCTGGAAACACCATATATTTT. It encodes CASSGQGSGNTIYF.